This T cell receptor beta chain was found in a study of blood T cell repertoires in COVID-19. TCRdb's copy holds only in-frame clones and misses some; the assay was immunoSEQ multiplex PCR. The sample contains roughly 160,000 clones, approximately 84% of which appear only once. Germline V CDR1 and CDR2: SEHNR, FQNEAQ (reference sequence). The V end lost 1 base, the J end lost 3 bases, and 6 bases lay between the germline ends. The CDR3 sequence is 14 residues long. Across roughly 25 US areas, participants ranged in age from about 18 to 90 years. The receptor comes from a woman aged 45 to 65 who had recovered from COVID-19. Sequences were obtained from PBMCs or T cells enriched from blood (not recorded which). This chain links TRBV7-9 with TRBJ2-2, with D hard to call. Written as DNA, the CDR3 is TGTGCCAGCAGCTTAGGCAGTTACACCGGGGAGCTGTTTTTT. Its protein product is CASSLGSYTGELFF. Supplemented by reference TRBV7-9 and TRBJ2-2, the full variable domain reads DTGVSQNPRHKITKRGQNVTFRCDPISEHNRLYWYRQTLGQGPEFLTYFQNEAQLEKSRLLSDRFSAERPKGSFSTLEIQRTEQGDSAMYLCASSLGSYTGELFFGEGSRLTVL.